This T cell receptor (beta chain) was recorded in a study of cytomegalovirus exposure and HLA in healthy donors. Study overall: The early release's HLA-typed donors yielded 70 million to 85 million unique TCRs. Caucasian-associated ancestry cluster membership applied to about four fifths of 398 genotyped donors. Study-wide points: Usually a TCR sequence was rare, but some public TCRs were found in many donors.

The V end lost 2 bases, the J end lost 2 bases, and 16 bases lay between the germline ends. The CDR3 has 16 amino acids. CDR1 and CDR2 (germline): SGDLS, YYNGEE. Comment on this clone: The antigen remains undetermined.

Use of 60 Vbeta and 13 Jbeta primers characterized the PCR. Measured with immunoSEQ multiplex PCR; TCRdb has only the in-frame clones, and not every one. The sample contains 100,000 to 120,000 clones, about 77% of which appear only once. Each of the donors was a healthy bone marrow donor. The chain recombines TRBV9 with TRBJ2-5; maybe TRBD2 (6 bases). The sequenced sample was PBMCs. The clonotype originates from a woman between 25 and 40 years old in good health and CMV-seropositive. The CDR3 is CASSVNSGELQETQYF. CDR3 DNA: TGTGCCAGCAGCGTGAATAGCGGAGAATTACAAGAGACCCAGTACTTC.